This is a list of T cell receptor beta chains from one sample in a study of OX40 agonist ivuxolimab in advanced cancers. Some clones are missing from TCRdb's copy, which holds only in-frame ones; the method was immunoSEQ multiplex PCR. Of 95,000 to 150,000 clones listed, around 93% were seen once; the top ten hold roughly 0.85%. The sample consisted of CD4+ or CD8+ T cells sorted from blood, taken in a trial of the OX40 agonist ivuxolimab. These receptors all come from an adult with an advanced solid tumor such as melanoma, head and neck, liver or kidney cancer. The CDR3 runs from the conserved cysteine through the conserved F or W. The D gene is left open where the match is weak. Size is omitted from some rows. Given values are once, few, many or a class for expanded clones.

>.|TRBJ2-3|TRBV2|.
CASSERRGRGDTQYF
TGTGCCAGCAGTGAACGCAGGGGGCGGGGGGATACGCAGTATTTT
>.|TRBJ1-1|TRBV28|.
CASSPPRDSEAFF
TGTGCCAGCAGTCCCCCGAGGGATTCTGAAGCTTTCTTT
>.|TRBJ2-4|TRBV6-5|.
CASSYGGSQNIQYF
TGTGCCAGCAGTTACGGAGGGTCTCAAAACATTCAGTACTTC
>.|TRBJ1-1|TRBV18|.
CASSPTDSYLEAAFF
TGTGCCAGCTCACCAACGGACTCCTATCTCGAGGCAGCTTTCTTT
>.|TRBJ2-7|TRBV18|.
CASSPAYEQYF
TGTGCCAGCTCCCCTGCTTACGAGCAGTACTTC
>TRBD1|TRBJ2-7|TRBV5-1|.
CASSPRNPGQGADEQYF
TGCGCCAGCAGCCCAAGGAACCCGGGACAGGGGGCGGACGAGCAGTACTTC
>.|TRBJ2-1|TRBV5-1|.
CASSLGTLSDEQFF
TGCGCCAGCAGCTTGGGAACCTTATCCGATGAGCAGTTCTTC
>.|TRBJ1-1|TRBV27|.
CASSLWPNGREAFF
TGTGCCAGCAGTTTATGGCCGAATGGTCGGGAAGCTTTCTTT
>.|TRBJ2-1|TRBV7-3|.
CASSPITSSYNEQFF
TGTGCCAGCAGCCCCATCACGAGCTCCTACAATGAGCAGTTCTTC
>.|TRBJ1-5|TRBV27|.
CASSFYRDQPQHF
TGTGCCAGCAGTTTTTACAGGGATCAGCCCCAGCATTTT
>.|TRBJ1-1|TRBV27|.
CASSYGRVVMGAFF
TGTGCCAGCAGTTACGGGAGGGTGGTCATGGGGGCTTTCTTT
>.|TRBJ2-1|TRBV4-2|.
CASSQVLGPKYNEQFF
TGTGCCAGCAGCCAAGTACTTGGACCTAAATACAATGAGCAGTTCTTC
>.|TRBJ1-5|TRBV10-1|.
CASSGGVQQPQHF
TGCGCCAGCAGTGGGGGGGTCCAACAGCCCCAGCATTTT
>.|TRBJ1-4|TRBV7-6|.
CASSTVGVKTNEKLFF
TGTGCCAGCAGCACAGTAGGGGTGAAGACTAATGAAAAACTGTTTTTT
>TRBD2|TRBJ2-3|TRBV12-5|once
CASGLGREGLGADTQYF
TGTGCTAGTGGTTTGGGACGGGAGGGACTCGGGGCAGATACGCAGTATTTT
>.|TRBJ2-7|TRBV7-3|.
CASSPRPDSYEQYF
TGTGCCAGCAGCCCCCGTCCGGACAGCTACGAGCAGTACTTC
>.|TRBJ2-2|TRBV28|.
CASSSPRLNTGELFF
TGTGCCAGCAGTTCTCCGCGGCTGAACACCGGGGAGCTGTTTTTT
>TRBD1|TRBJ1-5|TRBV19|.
CASTRTGSEQPQHF
TGTGCCAGTACCAGGACAGGGTCTGAACAGCCCCAGCATTTT
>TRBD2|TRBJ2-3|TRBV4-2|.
CASSQDRLAFADTQYF
TGTGCCAGCAGCCAAGATCGACTAGCTTTCGCAGATACGCAGTATTTT
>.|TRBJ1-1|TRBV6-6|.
CASSYSMVNTEAFF
TGTGCCAGCAGTTACTCGATGGTGAACACTGAAGCTTTCTTT
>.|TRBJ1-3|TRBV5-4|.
CASSSRGNTIYF
TGCGCCAGCAGCTCCCGGGGAAACACCATATATTTT
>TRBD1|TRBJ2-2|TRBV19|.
CASSIGQGAGELFF
TGTGCCAGTAGTATAGGACAGGGAGCCGGGGAGCTGTTTTTT
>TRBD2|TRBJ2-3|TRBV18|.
CASSPSGSGTDTQYF
TGTGCCAGCTCACCGAGCGGGAGCGGCACAGATACGCAGTATTTT
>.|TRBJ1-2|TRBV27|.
CASGTGPPVRRGYTF
TGTGCCAGCGGGACCGGGCCACCGGTCCGACGGGGCTACACCTTC
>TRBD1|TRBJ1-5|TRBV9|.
CASSASGGAGQPQHF
TGTGCCAGCAGCGCATCAGGGGGCGCGGGGCAGCCCCAGCATTTT
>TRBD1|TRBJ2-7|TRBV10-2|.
CASSELRTGVRRTYEQYF
TGCGCCAGCAGTGAGCTTAGGACAGGGGTCCGTCGCACCTACGAGCAGTACTTC
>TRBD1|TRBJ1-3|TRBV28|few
CASSLSSDRATGNTIYF
TGTGCCAGCAGCCTAAGCTCGGACAGGGCGACTGGAAACACCATATATTTT
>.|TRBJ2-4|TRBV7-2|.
CASSLVRIRELDIQYF
TGTGCCAGCAGCTTAGTTAGGATCAGGGAGTTGGACATTCAGTACTTC
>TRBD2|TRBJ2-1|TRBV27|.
CASSSIGAGETYNEQFF
TGTGCCAGCAGCAGTATAGGGGCGGGAGAAACCTACAATGAGCAGTTCTTC
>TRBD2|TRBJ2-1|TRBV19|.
CASSIPQGLAGGSSYNEQFF
TGTGCCAGTAGTATACCTCAGGGACTAGCGGGAGGAAGCTCCTACAATGAGCAGTTCTTC
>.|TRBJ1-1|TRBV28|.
CASYLGTPAEAFF
TGTGCCAGTTACCTGGGAACCCCAGCTGAAGCTTTCTTT